This is a list of T cell receptor beta chains from one sample in a study of T cell responses to AZD1222 COVID-19 vaccine. Data came from immunoSEQ multiplex PCR; TCRdb stores just in-frame clones and leaves some out. Here the sample spans some 110,000 clones, roughly nine tenths being singletons. The specimen was peripheral blood, collected 28 days after the second AZD1222 dose. Receptor source: an adult who received the AZD1222 COVID-19 vaccine. CDR3s include the opening cysteine and the closing phenylalanine or tryptophan. D genes are given only for firm matches. Expanded clones get a size class; other rows say once, few or many, or leave the size out.

j_call clone_size v_call d_call cdr3_nt cdr3_aa
TRBJ1-2 once TRBV20-1 NA TGCAGAGCTAAAGACGGGGGCTACACCTTC CRAKDGGYTF
TRBJ2-1 NA TRBV2 NA TGTGCCAGCAGTGTTGGGGGGAGCTCCTACAATGAGCAGTTCTTC CASSVGGSSYNEQFF
TRBJ1-1 NA TRBV5-1 NA TGCGCCAGCAGCCGCCTAGGGGGTCCCACTGAAGCTTTCTTT CASSRLGGPTEAFF
TRBJ1-2 NA TRBV19 TRBD1 TGTGCCAGTAGGTACGGGACAGGGGGCGTCGGCTACACCTTC CASRYGTGGVGYTF
TRBJ1-3 NA TRBV10-3 TRBD1 TGTGCCATCAGTGAGGGGACAGGGTCTGCAAACACCATATATTTT CAISEGTGSANTIYF
TRBJ1-1 NA TRBV4-1 NA TGCGCCAGAAGGAGCCCGGGTACTGAAGCTTTCTTT CARRSPGTEAFF
TRBJ2-1 NA TRBV9 TRBD2 TGTGCCAGCAGCGGGGGACTAGCGGGAGACGAGCAGTTCTTC CASSGGLAGDEQFF
TRBJ1-4 NA TRBV29-1 NA TGCAGCGTTGAAATTTCGGCAGGGCAATCCCTCTTCAATGAAAAACTGTTTTTT CSVEISAGQSLFNEKLFF
TRBJ1-4 NA TRBV10-3 NA TGTGCCATCAGCCTCCAGGGGACTGATGAAAAACTGTTTTTT CAISLQGTDEKLFF
TRBJ2-6 NA TRBV5-4 TRBD1 TGTGCCAGCTTTCTGGGACAGGGTAAAGTCGTCGTCTCTGGGGCCAACGTCCTGACTTTC CASFLGQGKVVVSGANVLTF
TRBJ2-3 NA TRBV6-4 NA TGTGCCAGCAGTACGGGAAGCACAGATACGCAGTATTTT CASSTGSTDTQYF
TRBJ1-2 NA TRBV5-6 NA TGTGCCAGCATGACGCTCGCCCTCTATGGCTACACCTTC CASMTLALYGYTF
TRBJ1-5 NA TRBV6-4 NA TGTGCCACCCCTTATAGTCGGGACATAGCGGGCAATCAGCCCCAGCATTTT CATPYSRDIAGNQPQHF
TRBJ1-4 NA TRBV7-2 NA TGTGCCAGCAGCTTAGATGCGCGGGGATATAATGAAAAACTGTTTTTT CASSLDARGYNEKLFF
TRBJ1-1 NA TRBV6-5 TRBD1 TGTGCCAGCAGATCAGGGGGAACTGAAGCTTTCTTT CASRSGGTEAFF
TRBJ1-2 NA TRBV18 NA TGTGCCAGCTCACTAACCCAATTGTCAGGACCGACCTATGGCTACACCTTC CASSLTQLSGPTYGYTF
TRBJ2-5 NA TRBV29-1 TRBD1 TGCAGCGGAGTACAGGGGGCAATGGAGACCCAGTACTTC CSGVQGAMETQYF
TRBJ1-2 NA TRBV28 NA TGTGCCAGCAAGCCCTTGGGGTTCTATGGCTACACCTTC CASKPLGFYGYTF
TRBJ1-6 NA TRBV5-1 NA TGCGCCAGCAGCTGGCAGGGTATAGGGGATTCACTCCTCCACTTT CASSWQGIGDSLLHF
TRBJ2-1 NA TRBV9 NA TGTGCCAGCAGCGTTAGGGCCGGGATGGGCTACAATGAGCAGTTCTTC CASSVRAGMGYNEQFF
TRBJ2-4 NA TRBV19 NA TGTGCCAGTAGTATTCAGGGGGCCAAAAACATTCAGTACTTC CASSIQGAKNIQYF
TRBJ2-7 NA TRBV25-1 NA TGTGCCAGCAGTGATGTACAGGATTACTCCTACGAGCAGTACTTC CASSDVQDYSYEQYF
TRBJ2-5 NA TRBV6-6 TRBD2 TGTGCCAGCAGTTACTCCCAGGGAGGGCAGACCCAGTACTTC CASSYSQGGQTQYF
TRBJ2-3 NA TRBV28 TRBD2 TGTGCCAGCAGGGCGACTAGCGGGAGGATGGGAGATACGCAGTATTTT CASRATSGRMGDTQYF
TRBJ1-1 NA TRBV18 NA TGTGCCAGCTCACTTAACACTGAAGCTTTCTTT CASSLNTEAFF
TRBJ2-3 NA TRBV5-1 TRBD2 TGCGCCAGCAGAGAGGGGGGAGCGGGAGGGCCCAATACGCAGTATTTT CASREGGAGGPNTQYF
TRBJ2-3 NA TRBV19 TRBD2 TGTGCCAGTAGCTTAACACTCCTCTCGACTAGCGGAAAAGAAGGGACGCAGTATTTT CASSLTLLSTSGKEGTQYF